This T cell receptor beta chain was recovered during a study of shared clonotypes between healthy human individuals. Using around 200 ng DNA, 30,000 or so T cell genomes, the sorted-subset replicate PCRs were run. Assay: immunoSEQ multiplex PCR; the TCRdb copy retains only in-frame clones and omits some. This repertoire shows more than 600,000 clones, around 92% found once; its top ten account for approximately 24%. Unmatched junction bases numbered 7, after V lost 2 bases and J lost 0 bases. Per germline, CDR1 MNHEY and CDR2 SMNVEV (reference sequence). The CDR3 covers 17 residues. In the naive CD8 group, cells lacked CD45RO and were positively selected for CCR7, so terminally differentiated effector memory CD45RA+ cells were left out.

Sample: naive CD8+ T cells sorted from blood. The sequence was collected from a man aged 30 to 45 in good health. The rearrangement links TRBV27 to TRBJ1-5; 7 bases agree with TRBD1. CDR3 nucleotide sequence: TGTGCCAGCAGTTTAAGGAGGGGGCCCGATAGCAATCAGCCCCAGCATTTT. As protein: CASSLRRGPDSNQPQHF.